Following are 6 T cell receptor beta chains from one sample sequenced in a study of a mutant IDH1 vaccine in newly diagnosed glioma. Specified time point: week 23, last vaccination. Alongside topical imiquimod, each dose of vaccine comprised 300 ug of mutant IDH1 20-mer peptide. Sequenced by immunoSEQ multiplex PCR; TCRdb stores in-frame clones only, minus some. This sample has tens of thousands of clones, with 80% found just once. For these receptors, no antigen is known. This sample comprised PBMCs, obtained from a glioma patient whose treatment included an IDH1 peptide vaccine. Receptors originate from a man in his forties with glioma.

V and J are TRBV7-9 and TRBJ2-7; 7 nucleotides match TRBD1. With V trimmed by 2 bases and J by 3 bases, 4 bases remained unmatched. The CDR3 is 14 residues long. CDR1 SEHNR and CDR2 FQNEAQ come from the germline V gene (reference sequence). The CDR3 spells CASSLSGGGYEQYF. The CDR3 DNA reads TGTGCCAGCAGCTTATCAGGGGGTGGCTACGAGCAGTACTTC.

This chain joins TRBV9 and TRBJ2-5; the match to TRBD1 covers 8 bases. J gave up 5 bases and V 1 base, and 10 bases lay outside the gene matches. CDR3 length equals 16 residues. Germline V gives CDR1 SGDLS, CDR2 YYNGEE. The DNA of the CDR3 is TGTGCCAGCAGCGTAAGTGGCTCAGGGGGCTACGAGACCCAGTACTTC. Amino acids: CASSVSGSGGYETQYF.

The chain combines TRBV5-4 with TRBJ2-7, with 7 nucleotides matching TRBD1. The CDR3 sequence is 12 residues long. CDR1 and CDR2 (germline): SGHNT, YYREEE (reference sequence). V lost 3 bases to trimming and J lost 4 bases; unmatched junction nucleotides: 1. The CDR3 nucleotides are TGTGCCAGCAGCTCGGACAGGTACGAGCAGTACTTC. Translated: CASSSDRYEQYF.

In this sample, this clone turned up once. The chain joins TRBV19 to TRBJ1-6, with D possibly TRBD1 on 6 matching bases. Germline lookup yields CDR1 LNHDA and CDR2 SQIVND (reference sequence). V was shortened by 6 bases and J by 7 bases, with 16 bases between the two germline ends. This CDR3 has 15 amino acids. The CDR3 DNA reads TGTGCCAGTAGGGCTGGACAGTTAAAGAATTCACCCCTCCACTTT. This codes for CASRAGQLKNSPLHF.

The chain couples TRBV11-1 to TRBJ2-1; 7 bases map to TRBD1. This CDR3 is 16 amino acids long. V was clipped by 4 bases and J by 0 bases; unmatched bases: 6. Germline V lookup: CDR1 SGHAT, CDR2 FQDESV (reference sequence). CDR3 loop: CASSSRQGSSYNEQFF. The CDR3 DNA reads as TGTGCCAGCAGCTCACGACAGGGAAGCTCCTACAATGAGCAGTTCTTC.

V gene TRBV5-1 combines with J gene TRBJ2-5; maybe TRBD2 (6 bases). The CDR3 loop spans 17 amino acids. V gave up 0 bases and J gave up 0 bases, with 15 bases separating them. Per germline, CDR1 SGHRS and CDR2 YFSETQ. The CDR3 DNA sequence: TGCGCCAGCAGCTTGGCCGAAGTAGCGGCGTACCAAGAGACCCAGTACTTC. Protein sequence: CASSLAEVAAYQETQYF.